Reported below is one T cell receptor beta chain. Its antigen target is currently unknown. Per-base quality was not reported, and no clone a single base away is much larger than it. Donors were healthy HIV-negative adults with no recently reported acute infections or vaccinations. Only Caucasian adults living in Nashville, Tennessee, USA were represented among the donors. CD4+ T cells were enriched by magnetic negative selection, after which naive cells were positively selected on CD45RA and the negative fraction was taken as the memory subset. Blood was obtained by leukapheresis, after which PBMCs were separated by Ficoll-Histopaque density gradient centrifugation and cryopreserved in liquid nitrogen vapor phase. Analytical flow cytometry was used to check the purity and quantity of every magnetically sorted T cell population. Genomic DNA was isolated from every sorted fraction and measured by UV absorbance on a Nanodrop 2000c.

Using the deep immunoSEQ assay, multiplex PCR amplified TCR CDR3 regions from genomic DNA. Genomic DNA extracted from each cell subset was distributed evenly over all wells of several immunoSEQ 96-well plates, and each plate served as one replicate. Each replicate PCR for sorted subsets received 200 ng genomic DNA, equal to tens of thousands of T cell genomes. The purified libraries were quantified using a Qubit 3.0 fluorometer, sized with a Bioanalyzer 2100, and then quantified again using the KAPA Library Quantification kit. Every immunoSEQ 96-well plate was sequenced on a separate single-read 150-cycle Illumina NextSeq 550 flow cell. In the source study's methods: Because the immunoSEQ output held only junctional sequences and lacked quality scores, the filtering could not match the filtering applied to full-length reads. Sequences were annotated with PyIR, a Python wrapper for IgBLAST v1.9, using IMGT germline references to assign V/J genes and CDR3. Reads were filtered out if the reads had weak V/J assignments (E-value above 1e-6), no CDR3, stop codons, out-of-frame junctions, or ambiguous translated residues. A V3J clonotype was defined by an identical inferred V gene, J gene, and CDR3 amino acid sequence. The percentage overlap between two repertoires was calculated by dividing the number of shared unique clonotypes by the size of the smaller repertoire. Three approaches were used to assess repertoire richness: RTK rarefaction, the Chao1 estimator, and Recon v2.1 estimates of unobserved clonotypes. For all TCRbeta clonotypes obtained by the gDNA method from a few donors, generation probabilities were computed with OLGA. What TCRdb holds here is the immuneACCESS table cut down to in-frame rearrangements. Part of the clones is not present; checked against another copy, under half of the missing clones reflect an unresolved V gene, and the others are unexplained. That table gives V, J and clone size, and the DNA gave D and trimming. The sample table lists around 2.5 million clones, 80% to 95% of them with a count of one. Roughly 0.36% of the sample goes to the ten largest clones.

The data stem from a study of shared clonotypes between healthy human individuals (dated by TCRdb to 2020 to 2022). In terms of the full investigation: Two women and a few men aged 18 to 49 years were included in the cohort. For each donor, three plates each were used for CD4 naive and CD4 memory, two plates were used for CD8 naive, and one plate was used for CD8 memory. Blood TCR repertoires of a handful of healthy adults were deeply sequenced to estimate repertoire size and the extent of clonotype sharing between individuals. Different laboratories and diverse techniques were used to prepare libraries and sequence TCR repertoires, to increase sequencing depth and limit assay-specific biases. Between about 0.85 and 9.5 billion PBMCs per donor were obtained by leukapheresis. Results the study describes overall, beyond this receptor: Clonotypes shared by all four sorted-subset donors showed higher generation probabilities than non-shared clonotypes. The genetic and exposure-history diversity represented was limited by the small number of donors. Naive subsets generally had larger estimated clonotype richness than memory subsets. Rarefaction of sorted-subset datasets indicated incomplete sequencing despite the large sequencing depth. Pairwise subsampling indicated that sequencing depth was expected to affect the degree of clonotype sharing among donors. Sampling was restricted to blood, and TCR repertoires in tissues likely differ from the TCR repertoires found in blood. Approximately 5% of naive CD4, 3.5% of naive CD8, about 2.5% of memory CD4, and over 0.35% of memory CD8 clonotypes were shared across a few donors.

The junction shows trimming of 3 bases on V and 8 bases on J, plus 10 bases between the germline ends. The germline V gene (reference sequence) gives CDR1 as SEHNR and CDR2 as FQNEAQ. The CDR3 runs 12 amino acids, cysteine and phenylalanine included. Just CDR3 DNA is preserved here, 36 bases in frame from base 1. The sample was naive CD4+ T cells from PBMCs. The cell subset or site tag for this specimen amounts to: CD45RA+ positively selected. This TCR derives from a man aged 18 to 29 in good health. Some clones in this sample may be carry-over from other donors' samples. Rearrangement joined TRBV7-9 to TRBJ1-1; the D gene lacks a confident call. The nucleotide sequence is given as TGTGCCAGCAGCTTGAGTATCACGGAAGCTTTCTTT. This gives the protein CASSLSITEAFF.